This is a list of T cell receptor beta chains from one sample in a study of T cell clones after liver transplantation. Clones were sequenced by immunoSEQ multiplex PCR, and TCRdb holds only the in-frame ones, with some missing. In the table there are some 50,000 clones, roughly 71% of which are singletons. This specimen consisted of CD4+ T cells from blood, obtained at the 22-month timepoint. The source is a human patient who received a liver transplant. Some T cells may trace back to the graft donor. Both conserved end residues are part of each CDR3.

J gene	V gene	CDR3 protein
TRBJ2-3	TRBV28	CASSEQGRGPDTQYF
TRBJ2-2	TRBV19	CASRLTGDTGELFF
TRBJ2-1	TRBV9	CASSPGTRSAGEQFF
TRBJ2-3	TRBV29-1	CSAEAGGTDTQYF
TRBJ1-5	TRBV28	CASGRGNQPQHF
TRBJ2-7	TRBV7-2	CASSLRTSGYEQYF
TRBJ1-2	TRBV30	CAWSVVEGRVNTF
TRBJ2-5	TRBV7-8	CASSLGQGLETQYF
TRBJ1-6	TRBV27	CASTSGQAPLHF
TRBJ1-2	TRBV6-1	CASSEGQGRGYTF
TRBJ2-2	TRBV10-3	CAISARKPGELFF
TRBJ1-1	TRBV30	CAWSVALSTEAFF
TRBJ2-3	TRBV4-1	CASSQTGADTQYF
TRBJ1-5	TRBV4-2	CASSQATDSGNQPQHF
TRBJ1-2	TRBV5-6	CASSPGQNYGYTF
TRBJ1-5	TRBV19	CASGGVFNSNQPQHF
TRBJ1-1	TRBV5-4	CASSLAPNGVKNTEAFF
TRBJ2-1	TRBV19	CASSVQGPSYNEQFF
TRBJ2-1	TRBV28	CASSLASGVVNEQFF
TRBJ1-1	TRBV5-1	CASSSIQGGTEAFF
TRBJ2-2	TRBV10-1	CASSDQGLKTGELFF
TRBJ2-3	TRBV11-1	CASSSGPQDTQYF
TRBJ1-1	TRBV6-4	CASSSTVGGVAEAFF
TRBJ1-5	TRBV19	CASRLAGEGQPQHF
TRBJ1-2	TRBV6-4	CASSDSTGAGYTF
TRBJ1-1	TRBV10-3	CATAGREEAEAFF
TRBJ2-7	TRBV11-2	CASSLDSGQGLGYEQYF
TRBJ1-6	TRBV6-1	CASSTEYESPLHF
TRBJ2-7	TRBV5-1	CASSLHLGEQYF
TRBJ1-1	TRBV28	CASSLWGDPSLNTEAFF
TRBJ1-4	TRBV4-2	CASSQDQGGQNNEKLFF
TRBJ2-1	TRBV5-1	CASSSPGGYNEQFF
TRBJ2-7	TRBV7-2	CASSPTSGGYYEQYF
TRBJ2-1	TRBV7-3	CASSYTSGGAYEQFF
TRBJ1-2	TRBV6-5	CASSPSGGARGYTF
TRBJ2-3	TRBV18	CASSPGTGGRDTQYF
TRBJ2-5	TRBV6-1	CASSPGQETQYF
TRBJ1-5	TRBV5-8	CASSLEGTGRNQPQHF
TRBJ2-1	TRBV29-1	CSVAREVSNEQFF
TRBJ2-5	TRBV5-8	CASSLTGGQETQYF
TRBJ2-3	TRBV30	CAWSFLTGRGDTQYF
TRBJ2-5	TRBV7-6	CASAGQEETQYF
TRBJ1-5	TRBV18	CASSPGTGTGQPQHF
TRBJ1-2	TRBV18	CASSADSYGYTF
TRBJ2-7	TRBV2	CASRSSTSGVGEQYF
TRBJ2-1	TRBV7-2	CASRSPRTAHNEQFF
TRBJ1-2	TRBV2	CASTSRAGGWGYTF
TRBJ2-5	TRBV7-2	CASSLSNIETQYF
TRBJ1-5	TRBV2	CASSDGRLIMGNQPQHF
TRBJ1-2	TRBV7-9	CASSSRTVDTVYGYTF
TRBJ1-3	TRBV6-5	CASRSSANTIYF
TRBJ2-3	TRBV7-9	CASSSQGGTDTQYF
TRBJ2-7	TRBV28	CASSLVYEQYF